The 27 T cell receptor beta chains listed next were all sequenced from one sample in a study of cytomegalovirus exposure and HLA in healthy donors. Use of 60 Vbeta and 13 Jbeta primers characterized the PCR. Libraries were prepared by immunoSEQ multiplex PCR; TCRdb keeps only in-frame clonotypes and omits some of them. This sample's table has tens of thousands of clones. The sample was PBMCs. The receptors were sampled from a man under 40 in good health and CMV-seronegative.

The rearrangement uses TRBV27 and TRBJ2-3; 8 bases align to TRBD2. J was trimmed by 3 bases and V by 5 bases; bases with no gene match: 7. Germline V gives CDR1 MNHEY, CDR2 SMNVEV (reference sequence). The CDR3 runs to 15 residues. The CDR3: CASSPRGGGTDTQYF. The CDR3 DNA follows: TGTGCCAGCAGTCCAAGGGGCGGGGGGACAGATACGCAGTATTTT.

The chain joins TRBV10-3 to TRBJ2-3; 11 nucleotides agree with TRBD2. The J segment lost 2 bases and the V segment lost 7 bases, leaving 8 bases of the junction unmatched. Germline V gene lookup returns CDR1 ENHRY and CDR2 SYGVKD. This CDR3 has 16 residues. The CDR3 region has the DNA TGTGCCATCATGGGGACTAGCGGCACTTTCACAGATACGCAGTATTTT. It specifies CAIMGTSGTFTDTQYF.

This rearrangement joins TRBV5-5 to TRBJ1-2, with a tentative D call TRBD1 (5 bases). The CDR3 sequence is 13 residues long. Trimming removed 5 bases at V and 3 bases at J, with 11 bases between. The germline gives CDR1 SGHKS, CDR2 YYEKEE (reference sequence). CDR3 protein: CASSPGSDYGYTF. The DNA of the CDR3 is TGTGCCAGCAGTCCAGGGTCAGACTATGGCTACACCTTC.

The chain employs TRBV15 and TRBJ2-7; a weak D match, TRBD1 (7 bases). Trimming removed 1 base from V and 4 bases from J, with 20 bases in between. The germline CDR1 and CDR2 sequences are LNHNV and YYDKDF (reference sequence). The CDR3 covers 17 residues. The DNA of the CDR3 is TGTGCCACCAGCAGAGGGGGAGTTGGAGGGGGCAGATACGAGCAGTACTTC. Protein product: CATSRGGVGGGRYEQYF. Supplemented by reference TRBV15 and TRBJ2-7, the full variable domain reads DAMVIQNPRYQVTQFGKPVTLSCSQTLNHNVMYWYQQKSSQAPKLLFHYYDKDFNNEADTPDNFQSRRPNTSFCFLDIRSPGLGDTAMYLCATSRGGVGGGRYEQYFGPGTRLTVT.

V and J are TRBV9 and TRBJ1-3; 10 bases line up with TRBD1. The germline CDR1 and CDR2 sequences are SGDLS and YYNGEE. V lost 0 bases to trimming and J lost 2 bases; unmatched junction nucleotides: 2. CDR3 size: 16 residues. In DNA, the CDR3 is TGTGCCAGCAGCGTAGTTGGGACAGGGGCTGGAAACACCATATATTTT. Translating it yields CASSVVGTGAGNTIYF.

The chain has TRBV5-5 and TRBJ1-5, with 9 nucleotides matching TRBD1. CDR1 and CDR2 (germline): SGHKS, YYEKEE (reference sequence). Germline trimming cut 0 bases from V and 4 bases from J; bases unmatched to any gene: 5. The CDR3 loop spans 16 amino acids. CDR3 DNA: TGTGCCAGCAGCTTGGTCGGGACAGGGAGTAATCAGCCCCAGCATTTT. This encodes CASSLVGTGSNQPQHF.

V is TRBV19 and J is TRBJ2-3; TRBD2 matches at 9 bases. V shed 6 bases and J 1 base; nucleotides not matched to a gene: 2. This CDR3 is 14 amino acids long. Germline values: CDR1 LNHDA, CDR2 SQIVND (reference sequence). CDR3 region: CASRLAGGTDTQYF. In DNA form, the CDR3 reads TGTGCCAGTAGGTTAGCGGGGGGCACAGATACGCAGTATTTT.

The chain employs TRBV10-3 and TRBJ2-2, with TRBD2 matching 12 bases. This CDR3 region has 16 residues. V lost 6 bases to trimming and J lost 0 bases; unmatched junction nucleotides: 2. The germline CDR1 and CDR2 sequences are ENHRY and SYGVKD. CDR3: CAISRTSGTNTGELFF. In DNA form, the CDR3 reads TGTGCCATCAGCCGGACTAGCGGGACGAACACCGGGGAGCTGTTTTTT.

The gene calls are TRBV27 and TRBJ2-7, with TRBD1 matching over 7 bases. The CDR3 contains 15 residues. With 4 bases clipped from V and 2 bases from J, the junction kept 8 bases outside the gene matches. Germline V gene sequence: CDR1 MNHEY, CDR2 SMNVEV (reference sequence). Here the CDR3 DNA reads TGTGCCAGCAGTTACCGACAGGGAAGCGCCTACGAGCAGTACTTC. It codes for CASSYRQGSAYEQYF.

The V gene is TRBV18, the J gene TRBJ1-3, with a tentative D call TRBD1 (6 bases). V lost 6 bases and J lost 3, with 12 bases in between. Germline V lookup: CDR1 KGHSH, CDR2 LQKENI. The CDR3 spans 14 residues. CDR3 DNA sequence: TGTGCCAGCTCGCCCGGGACACTTGGAAACACCATATATTTT. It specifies CASSPGTLGNTIYF.

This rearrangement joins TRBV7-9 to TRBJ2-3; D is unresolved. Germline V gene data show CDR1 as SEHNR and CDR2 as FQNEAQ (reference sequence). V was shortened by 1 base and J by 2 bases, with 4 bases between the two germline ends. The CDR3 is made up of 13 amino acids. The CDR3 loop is CASSLVLTDTQYF. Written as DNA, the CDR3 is TGTGCCAGCAGCTTAGTACTCACAGATACGCAGTATTTT.

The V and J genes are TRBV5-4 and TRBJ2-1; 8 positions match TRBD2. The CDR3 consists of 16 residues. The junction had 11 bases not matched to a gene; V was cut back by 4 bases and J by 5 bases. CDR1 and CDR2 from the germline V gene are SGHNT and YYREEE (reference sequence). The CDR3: CASSPPGGRFNNEQFF. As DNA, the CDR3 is TGTGCCAGCAGCCCCCCAGGCGGGAGGTTTAACAATGAGCAGTTCTTC.

The CDR3: CASTDSRGRGYGYTF. The CDR3 bases are TGTGCCAGCACCGATAGCAGGGGGCGAGGCTATGGCTACACCTTC. The V call is TRBV6-6, the J call TRBJ1-2, with TRBD1 matching over 8 bases. There are 15 residues in the CDR3. With 7 bases clipped from V and 4 bases from J, the junction kept 11 bases outside the gene matches. Germline V gives CDR1 MNHNY, CDR2 SVGAGI (reference sequence).

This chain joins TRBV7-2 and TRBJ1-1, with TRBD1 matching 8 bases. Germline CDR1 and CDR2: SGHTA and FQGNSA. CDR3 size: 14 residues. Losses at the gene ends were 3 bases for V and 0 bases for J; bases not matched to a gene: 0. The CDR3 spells CASSLGQVNTEAFF. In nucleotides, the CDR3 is TGTGCCAGCAGCTTGGGACAGGTGAACACTGAAGCTTTCTTT.

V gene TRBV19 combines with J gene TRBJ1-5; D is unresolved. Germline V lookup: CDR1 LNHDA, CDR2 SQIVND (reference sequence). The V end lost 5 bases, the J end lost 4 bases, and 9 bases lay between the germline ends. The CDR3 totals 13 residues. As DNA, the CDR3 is TGTGCCAGTAGTTCCACAGCAAATCAGCCCCAGCATTTT. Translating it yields CASSSTANQPQHF.

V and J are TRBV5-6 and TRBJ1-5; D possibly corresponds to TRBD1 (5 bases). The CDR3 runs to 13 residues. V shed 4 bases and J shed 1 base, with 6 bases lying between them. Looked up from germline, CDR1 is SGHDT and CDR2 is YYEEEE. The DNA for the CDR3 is TGTGCCAGCAGCCGGGGGAGCAATCAGCCCCAGCATTTT. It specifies CASSRGSNQPQHF.

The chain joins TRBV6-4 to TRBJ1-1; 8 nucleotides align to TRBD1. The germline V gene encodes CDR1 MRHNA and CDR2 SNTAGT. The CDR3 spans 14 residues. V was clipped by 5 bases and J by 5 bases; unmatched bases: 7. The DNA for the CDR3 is TGTGCCAGCAGTAAAACTACAGGGGGAACTGAAGCTTTCTTT. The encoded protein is CASSKTTGGTEAFF.

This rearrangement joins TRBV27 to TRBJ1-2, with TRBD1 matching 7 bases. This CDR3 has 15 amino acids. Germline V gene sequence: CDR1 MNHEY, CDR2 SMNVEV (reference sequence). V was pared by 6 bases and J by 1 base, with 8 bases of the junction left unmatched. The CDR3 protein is CASRDDRQGNYGYTF. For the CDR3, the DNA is TGTGCCAGCAGGGACGACCGACAGGGTAACTATGGCTACACCTTC.

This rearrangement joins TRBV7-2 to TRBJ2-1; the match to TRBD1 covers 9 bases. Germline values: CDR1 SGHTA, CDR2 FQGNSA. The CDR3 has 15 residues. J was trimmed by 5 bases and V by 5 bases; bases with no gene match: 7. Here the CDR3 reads CASSPDRGTDNEQFF. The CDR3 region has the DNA TGTGCCAGCAGCCCCGACAGGGGGACCGACAATGAGCAGTTCTTC.

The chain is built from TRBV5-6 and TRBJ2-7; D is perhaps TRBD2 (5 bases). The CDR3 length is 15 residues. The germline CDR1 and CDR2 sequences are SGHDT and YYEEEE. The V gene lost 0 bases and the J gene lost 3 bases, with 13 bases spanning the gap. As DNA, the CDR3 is TGTGCCAGCAGCTTGGGAGGGCTCCCCGACTACGAGCAGTACTTC. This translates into CASSLGGLPDYEQYF.

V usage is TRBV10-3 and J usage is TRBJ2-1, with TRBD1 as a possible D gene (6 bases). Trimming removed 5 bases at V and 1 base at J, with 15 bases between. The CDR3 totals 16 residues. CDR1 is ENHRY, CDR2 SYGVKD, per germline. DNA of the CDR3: TGTGCCATCAGTCCCCCGACAGGCCCGTCCTACAATGAGCAGTTCTTC. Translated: CAISPPTGPSYNEQFF.

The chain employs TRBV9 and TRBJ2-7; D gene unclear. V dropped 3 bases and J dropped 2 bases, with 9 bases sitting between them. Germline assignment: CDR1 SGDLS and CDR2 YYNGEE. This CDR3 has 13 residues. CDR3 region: CASSGDIAYEQYF. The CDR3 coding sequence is TGTGCCAGCAGCGGAGACATTGCCTACGAGCAGTACTTC.

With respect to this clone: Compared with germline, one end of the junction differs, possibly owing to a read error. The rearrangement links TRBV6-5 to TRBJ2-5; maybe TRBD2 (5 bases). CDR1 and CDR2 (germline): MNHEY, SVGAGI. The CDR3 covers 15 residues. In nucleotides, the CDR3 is TGTGCCAGCAGTTACTCGAGGGCAGGCCAAGAGAACCAGTACTTC. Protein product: CASSYSRAGQENQYF.

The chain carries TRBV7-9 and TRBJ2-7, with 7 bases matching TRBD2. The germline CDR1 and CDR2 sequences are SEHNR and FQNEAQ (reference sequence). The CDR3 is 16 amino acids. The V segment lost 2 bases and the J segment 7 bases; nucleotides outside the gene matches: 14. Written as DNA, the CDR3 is TGTGCCAGCAGCTTAAGTTGGCGGGAGAGGAGTTGGGAGCAGTACTTC. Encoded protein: CASSLSWRERSWEQYF.

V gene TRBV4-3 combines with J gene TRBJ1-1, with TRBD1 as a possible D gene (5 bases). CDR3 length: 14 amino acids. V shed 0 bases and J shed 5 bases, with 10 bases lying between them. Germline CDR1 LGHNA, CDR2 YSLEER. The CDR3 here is CASSQDTGGTEAFF. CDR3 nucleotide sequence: TGCGCCAGCAGCCAAGATACGGGGGGGACTGAAGCTTTCTTT.

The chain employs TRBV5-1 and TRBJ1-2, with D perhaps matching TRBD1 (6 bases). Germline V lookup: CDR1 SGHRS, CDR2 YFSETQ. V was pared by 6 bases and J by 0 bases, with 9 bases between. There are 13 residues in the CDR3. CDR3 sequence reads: CASTTGPNYGYTF. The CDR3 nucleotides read TGCGCCAGCACGACAGGACCTAACTATGGCTACACCTTC.

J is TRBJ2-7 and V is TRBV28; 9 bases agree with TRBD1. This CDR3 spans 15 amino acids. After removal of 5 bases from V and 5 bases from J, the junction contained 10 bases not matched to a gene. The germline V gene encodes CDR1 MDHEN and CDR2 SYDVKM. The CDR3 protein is CASSPTGTGFHEQYF. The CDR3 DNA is TGTGCCAGCAGTCCTACCGGGACAGGGTTCCACGAGCAGTACTTC.